The sequence of this TCR beta chain was determined in a study of radiation and T cells in renal cell carcinoma. Background on the study: Nephrectomy followed 15 Gy stereotactic body radiation by 4 weeks.

Per the germline V gene, CDR1 is KGHSH and CDR2 is LQKENI. V lost 6 bases and J lost 0, with 17 bases in between. The CDR3 covers 17 residues. Noted time point: baseline pretreatment blood. This sample's treatment: 15 Gy SBRT to primary tumor, nephrectomy 4 weeks later. Blood was sampled at baseline, 2 weeks and 4 weeks after SBRT. Study-wide findings and caveats: In blood, top tumor clones expanded by 2 weeks, shrinking by 4. No pretreatment tumor biopsies were available for baseline clonotypes.

The table came from immunoSEQ multiplex PCR; TCRdb's copy has only in-frame clones and leaves some out. The sample consists of 140,000 or so clones, over 75% of them appearing once. Worth noting for this clone: The target antigen is unknown.

The sequence was collected from a woman aged 50 to 60 with renal cell carcinoma. Specimen: blood, collected from a patient whose treatment included radiotherapy and nephrectomy. J is TRBJ1-4 and V is TRBV18; D might be TRBD1 (5 bases). DNA for the CDR3: TGTGCCAGCTCCGAGGCGGCCGGGACCTCAACTAATGAAAAACTGTTTTTT. Protein: CASSEAAGTSTNEKLFF.